The 6 T cell receptor beta chains listed next were all sequenced from one sample in a study of blood T cell repertoires in COVID-19. Clones were sequenced by immunoSEQ multiplex PCR, and TCRdb holds only the in-frame ones, with some missing. Here the sample spans under 250,000 clones, over 80% being singletons. What was sequenced was PBMCs or T cells enriched from blood (not recorded which). These receptors all stem from a woman aged 40 to 49 who had been exposed to COVID-19.

This clone has just one count. The V and J genes are TRBV7-2 and TRBJ1-5; D gene ambiguous. CDR1 is SGHTA, CDR2 FQGNSA, per germline. The V gene lost 6 bases and the J gene lost 4 bases, with 10 bases spanning the gap. CDR3 size: 13 residues. The DNA of the CDR3 is TGTGCCAGCAGGGAGGACGGGAATCAGCCCCAGCATTTT. Amino acids: CASREDGNQPQHF.

The rearrangement joins TRBV27 to TRBJ2-2; no definite D call. Germline CDR1 is MNHEY and CDR2 is SMNVEV (reference sequence). The CDR3 loop spans 14 amino acids. With 3 bases removed from V and 4 bases from J, the gap between germline ends came to 9 bases. CDR3 protein: CASSLGRVTGELFF. The CDR3 DNA sequence: TGTGCCAGCAGTTTGGGCAGAGTCACCGGGGAGCTGTTTTTT.

The V gene is TRBV27, the J gene TRBJ1-5; weak D call: TRBD1 (6 bases). Germline V gene data show CDR1 as MNHEY and CDR2 as SMNVEV (reference sequence). The V gene lost 2 bases and the J gene lost 6 bases, with 11 bases spanning the gap. The CDR3 runs 14 residues. The CDR3 spells CASSLIGGRQPQHF. The DNA for the CDR3 is TGTGCCAGCAGTTTAATCGGGGGGCGTCAGCCCCAGCATTTT.

The DNA of the CDR3 is TGTGCCAGCAGTTTTGCACGGGGGACCTATGGCTACACCTTC. Translated: CASSFARGTYGYTF. The J gene is TRBJ1-2, the V gene TRBV28, with D possibly being TRBD1 (5 bases). CDR1 is MDHEN, CDR2 SYDVKM, per germline. The ends were cut back, 3 bases at V and 4 bases at J, with 12 bases in the middle. The CDR3 spans 14 residues.

The V gene is TRBV29-1, the J gene TRBJ2-7, with TRBD1 matching over 7 bases. This CDR3 region has 11 residues. V lost 6 bases to trimming and J lost 5 bases; unmatched junction nucleotides: 4. Germline lookup yields CDR1 SQVTM and CDR2 ANQGSEA. CDR3 DNA sequence: TGCAGCGTCCGGACAGGTGACGAGCAGTACTTC. This gives the protein CSVRTGDEQYF.

Comment on this clone: This sequence may be a read error, since a much larger clone differs from it by one base. V usage is TRBV6-5 and J usage is TRBJ1-6; 7 nucleotides line up with TRBD1. After removal of 0 bases from V and 7 bases from J, the junction contained 0 bases not matched to a gene. Germline V gene data show CDR1 as MNHEY and CDR2 as SVGAGI. The CDR3 consists of 14 residues. This CDR3 is CASSYSTGNSPLHF. CDR3 coding DNA: TGTGCCAGCAGTTACTCGACAGGGAATTCACCCCTCCACTTT.